The source of this TCR beta chain is a study of glioma-infiltrating T cells after dendritic cell vaccination. Study background: Dendritic cell vaccine was injected intradermally three times, biweekly.

Amplification used 60 V beta primers and 13 J beta primers. Data came from immunoSEQ multiplex PCR; TCRdb stores just in-frame clones and leaves some out. This sample has roughly 87,000 clones, with roughly 87% found just once. CDR1 is SGHAT, CDR2 FQNNGV, per germline. This CDR3 has 12 residues. Trimming removed 3 bases from V and 4 bases from J, with 7 bases in between. Study findings and constraints: No direct clonality-survival link was found; a diverse polyclonal response may matter.

Time point of the sample: after dendritic cell vaccination, including at tumor progression/relapse. As concerns this clone: The antigen is unknown.

The sequencing used blood, collected after dendritic cell vaccination. This TCR was recovered from a human donor with glioblastoma. The rearrangement links TRBV11-2 to TRBJ2-7; a weak D match, TRBD1 (6 bases). CDR3 nucleotide sequence: TGTGCCAGCAGCTTGGACAGTTACGAGCAGTACTTC. Translation: CASSLDSYEQYF.